This T cell receptor (beta chain) is drawn from a study of beta chain features in type 1 diabetes. As for this clone: What it binds is not known. The sample has other DNA sequences that encode this CDR3 too.

CDR1 is SGHTA and CDR2 is FQGNSA in the germline V gene. V was trimmed by 1 base and J by 4 bases, leaving 4 bases between them. The CDR3 is made up of 12 amino acids. A sort by CD45RO/CCR7/CD25/CD127/CD95/CD27 yielded CD4+ naive, central memory, regulatory and stem cell-like memory cells. General study findings and limits: Type 1 diabetes patients had moderately but significantly shorter TCRB CDR3s in all four CD4+ subsets. HLA effects on TCRB rearrangement stayed unresolved here.

TCRB transcripts that were expressed got sequenced, as all of the isolated RNA had been reverse transcribed. Deep immunoSEQ sequencing covered naive, central memory and regulatory T cell samples. Data came from immunoSEQ multiplex PCR; TCRdb stores just in-frame clones and leaves some out. The profile shows hundreds of thousands of clones, 15% to 18% of them singletons. The receptor was isolated from a man aged 18 to 30 in good health. The sample taken for sequencing was naive CD4+ T cells from blood. The gene calls are TRBV7-2 and TRBJ1-1; D remains unclear. CDR3 sequence (DNA): TGTGCCAGCAGCTTAGGGGTCACTGAAGCTTTCTTT. As protein: CASSLGVTEAFF.